A single sample gave rise to the 5 T cell receptor beta chains below, sequenced in a study of cytomegalovirus exposure and HLA in healthy donors. It was with 60 Vbeta and 13 Jbeta primers that the PCR ran. The data were produced by immunoSEQ multiplex PCR, yet TCRdb's version contains in-frame clones alone and is incomplete. The table lists 270,000 or so clones, more than 80% of them singletons. Material for sequencing was PBMCs. The origin of the receptors is a man aged 40-49 years in good health and CMV-seropositive.

Concerning this clone: Within the sample, other DNA sequences also encode this same CDR3. The V and J genes are TRBV30 and TRBJ2-7, with TRBD2 matching 11 bases. The germline V gene has CDR1 GTSNPN and CDR2 SVGIG (reference sequence). With V trimmed by 1 base and J by 5 bases, 16 bases remained unmatched. The CDR3 consists of 18 residues. This CDR3 is CAWSGLAGGTRAPNEQYF. The CDR3 DNA is TGTGCCTGGAGTGGGCTAGCGGGAGGAACCCGGGCCCCTAACGAGCAGTACTTC.

This chain connects TRBV7-2 to TRBJ2-3; 10 bases line up with TRBD1. Germline V gives CDR1 SGHTA, CDR2 FQGNSA. CDR3 length equals 15 residues. The trim removed 0 bases at V and 3 bases at J, leaving 0 bases unmatched. The CDR3 nucleotides read TGTGCCAGCAGCTTAGCGGGACAGGGGACAGATACGCAGTATTTT. Translating it yields CASSLAGQGTDTQYF.

This clone was counted only a few times. This chain uses TRBV12-2 with TRBJ2-7; no check of the table's D call, TRBD1, against the DNA was made. TRBV12-2 is a listed pseudogene. The CDR3 runs 15 residues. CDR3 DNA: TGTGCAAGTCGCTTATGGTTCAGGCTCTCCTACGAGCAGTACTTC. Its translation is CASRLWFRLSYEQYF.

The V and J genes are TRBV28 and TRBJ2-3; 15 nucleotides match TRBD2. The CDR3 runs to 18 residues. J gave up 4 bases and V 3 bases, and 8 bases lay outside the gene matches. Germline values: CDR1 MDHEN, CDR2 SYDVKM. The CDR3 loop is CASSLGGTSGRLADTQYF. CDR3 sequence (DNA): TGTGCCAGCAGTTTGGGGGGGACTAGCGGGAGGTTAGCAGATACGCAGTATTTT.

The DNA of the CDR3 is TGCAGCGTTGAGGAGGCGCGCACAGATACGCAGTATTTT. It encodes CSVEEARTDTQYF. The gene calls are TRBV29-1 and TRBJ2-3, with D perhaps TRBD2 (5 bases). Germline CDR1 SQVTM, CDR2 ANQGSEA. CDR3 length: 13 amino acids. Trimming pared 3 bases from V and 1 base from J, leaving 8 bases between.